The clone carrying this T cell receptor (beta chain) has just a few counts. Its antigen is currently unknown. These data come from a study of T cells after yellow fever vaccination. TCRdb reprocessed the 5' RACE reads with MiXCR, giving one entry per CDR3 protein. This table has about 50,000 distinct CDR3 sequences, more than 5.5% appearing once. Study-level findings and limits: Researchers cautioned that FACS-sorted repertoires could harbor abundant clonotypes contaminating from the bulk population.

Trimming took 1 base from V and 0 from J, leaving 16 bases between them. The germline CDR1 and CDR2 sequences are MGHRA and YSYEKL. This CDR3 spans 18 amino acids. Sequenced here: CD8+ T cells sorted from PBMCs, sampled on the day of the first yellow fever vaccination. This TCR was recovered from a man younger than 35 who received the YFV17D yellow fever vaccine. This chain uses TRBV4-1 with TRBJ2-4; maybe TRBD2 (6 bases). The CDR3 protein is CASSQGLWAGLAKNIQYF. The CDR3 coding sequence is TGCGCCAGCAGCCAAGGTCTTTGGGCGGGGCTAGCCAAAAACATTCAGTACTTC.